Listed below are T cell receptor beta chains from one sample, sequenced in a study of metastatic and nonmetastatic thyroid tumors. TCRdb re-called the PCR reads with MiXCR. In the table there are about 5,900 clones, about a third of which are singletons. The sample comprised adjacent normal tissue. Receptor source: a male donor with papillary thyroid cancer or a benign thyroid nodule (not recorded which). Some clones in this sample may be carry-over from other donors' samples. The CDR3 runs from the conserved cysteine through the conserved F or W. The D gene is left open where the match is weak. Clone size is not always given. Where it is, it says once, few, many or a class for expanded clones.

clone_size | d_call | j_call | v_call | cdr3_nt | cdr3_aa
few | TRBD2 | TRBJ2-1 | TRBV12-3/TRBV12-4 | TGTGCCAGCAGCCCCCCTAGCGGGGGCCGAAATGAGCAGTTCTTC | CASSPPSGGRNEQFF
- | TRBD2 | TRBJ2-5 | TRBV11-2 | TGTGCCAGCAGCTTAGAAGGCGGGAGCGGTGTAGAGGAGACCCAGTACTTC | CASSLEGGSGVEETQYF
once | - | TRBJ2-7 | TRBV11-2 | TGTGCCAGCAGCTTAGGCGTTGGGTTCTACGAGCAGTACTTC | CASSLGVGFYEQYF
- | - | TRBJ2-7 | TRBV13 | TGTGCCAGCAGCTTAGATGGGTCAAGAGAGCTATCCGAGCAGTACTTC | CASSLDGSRELSEQYF
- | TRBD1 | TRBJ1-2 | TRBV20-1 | TGCAGTGCTAGCCTACAGGGGGCTGGCTATGGCTACACCTTC | CSASLQGAGYGYTF
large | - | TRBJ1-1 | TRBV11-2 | TGTGCCAGCAGCCCCAGGGTGTACGGGGACACTGAAGCTTTCTTT | CASSPRVYGDTEAFF
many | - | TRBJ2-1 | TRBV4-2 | TGTGCCAGCAGCCAAGAGCTACAGGGAAGGAACAATGAGCAGTTCTTC | CASSQELQGRNNEQFF
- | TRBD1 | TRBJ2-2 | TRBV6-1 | TGTGCCAGCAGAACAGGGGGCGGGGAGCTGTTTTTT | CASRTGGGELFF
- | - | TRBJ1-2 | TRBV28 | TGTGCCAGCATCGTTACAGGGATCTCTTGCTGCACCTTC | CASIVTGISCCTF
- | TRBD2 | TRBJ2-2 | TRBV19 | TGTGCCAGTAGTATATCTAGCGGTTGGGGCGGGGAGCTGTTTTTT | CASSISSGWGGELFF
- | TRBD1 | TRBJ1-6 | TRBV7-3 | TGTGCCAGCAGCTCAGGGACAGGGGGCAATTCACCCCTCCACTTT | CASSSGTGGNSPLHF
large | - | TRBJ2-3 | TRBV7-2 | TGTGCCAGCAGCCCTCGGGATCGGGATACGCAGTATTTT | CASSPRDRDTQYF
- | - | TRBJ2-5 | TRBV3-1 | TGTGCCAGCAGCCTCCGAAGGGGGTCAGGAGGGGAGACCCAGTACTTC | CASSLRRGSGGETQYF
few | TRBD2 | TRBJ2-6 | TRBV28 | TGTGCCAGCAGTTTAAGGCTATCGGGAGGGCTATCTGGCGCCAACGTCCTGACCTTC | CASSLRLSGGLSGANVLTF
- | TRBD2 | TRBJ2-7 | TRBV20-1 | TGCAGGGGGGGTAGCGGGTCTAAAACCCACTTC | CRGGSGSKTHF
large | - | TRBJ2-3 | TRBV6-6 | TGTGCCAGCAGTTACCTTCCACGGGACATACGCACAGATACGCAGTATTTT | CASSYLPRDIRTDTQYF
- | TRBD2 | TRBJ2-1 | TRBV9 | TGTGCCAGCAGCGTAGCTAGCGGGAGAGGTGGCTACAATGAGCAGTTCTTC | CASSVASGRGGYNEQFF
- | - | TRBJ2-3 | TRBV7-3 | TGTGCCAGCAGCCCGAAGAGGGAAGATACGCAGTATTTT | CASSPKREDTQYF
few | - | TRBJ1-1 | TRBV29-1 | TGCAGCGTTGATGGTAGGGGGGGCGTGAACACTGAAGCTTTCTTT | CSVDGRGGVNTEAFF
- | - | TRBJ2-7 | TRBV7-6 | TGTGCCAGCAGCCTACCGGGCGGGCTTGACGAGCAGTACTTC | CASSLPGGLDEQYF
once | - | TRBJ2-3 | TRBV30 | TGTGCCTGGAGCCTAGCCGAGGCAGATACGCAGTATTTT | CAWSLAEADTQYF
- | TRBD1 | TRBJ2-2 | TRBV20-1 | TGCAGTGCCTCTGGACAGGACGCGAACACCGGGGAGCTGTTTTTT | CSASGQDANTGELFF
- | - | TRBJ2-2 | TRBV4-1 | TGCGCCAGCAGCCAAGATCGGGCCGTAACCGGGGAGCTGTTTTTT | CASSQDRAVTGELFF
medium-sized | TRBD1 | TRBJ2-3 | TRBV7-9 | TGTGCCAGCAGCTTACGGACAGGGGGCGCCACAGATACGCAGTATTTT | CASSLRTGGATDTQYF
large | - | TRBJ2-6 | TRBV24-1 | TGTGCCTCTTCCCCGGGACTCCGCTCTGGGGCCAACGTCCTGACTTTC | CASSPGLRSGANVLTF
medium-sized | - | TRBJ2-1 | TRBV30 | TGTGCCTCAGGCGGTTACAATGAGCAGTTCTTC | CASGGYNEQFF
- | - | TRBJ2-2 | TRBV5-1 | TGCGCCAGCAGACCAGGGTCCGGGGAGCTGTTTTTT | CASRPGSGELFF
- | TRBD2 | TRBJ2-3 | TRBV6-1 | TGTGCCAGCAGTGAAGAGACTAGCGCGCAGTATTTT | CASSEETSAQYF
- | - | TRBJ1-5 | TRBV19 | TGTGCCAGTAGCCAATCGGCGACTAGCAATCAGCCCCAGCATTTT | CASSQSATSNQPQHF
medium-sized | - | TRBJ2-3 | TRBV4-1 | TGCGCCAGCAGCCAAGCGTTGGATACGCAGTATTTT | CASSQALDTQYF
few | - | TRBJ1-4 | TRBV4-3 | TGCGCCAGCAGCCTAATGACCCCAAATGAAAAACTGTTTTTT | CASSLMTPNEKLFF
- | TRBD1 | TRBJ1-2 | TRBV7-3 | TGTGCCAGCAGCTTAGGGACAGGGGGCTTTGGCTACACCTTC | CASSLGTGGFGYTF
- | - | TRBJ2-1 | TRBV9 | TGTGCCAGCAGCGTAGAGGGTAGCTACAATGAGCAGTTCTTC | CASSVEGSYNEQFF
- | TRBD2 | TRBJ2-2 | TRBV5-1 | TGCGCCAGCAGCTTAGCGGGAGGGCCCTCGGTCGGGGAGCTGTTTTTT | CASSLAGGPSVGELFF
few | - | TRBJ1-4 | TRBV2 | TGTGCCAGCAGTTATCAAAGAGGAGAAAAACTGTTTTTT | CASSYQRGEKLFF
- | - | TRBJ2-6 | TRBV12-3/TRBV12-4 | TGTGCCAGCAGTTTTGGAGGCTCTGGGGCCAACGTCCTGACTTTC | CASSFGGSGANVLTF
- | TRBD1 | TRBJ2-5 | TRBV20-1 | TGCAGTGCTAGAGATTCGACAGGGTTGGGAGAGACCCAGTACTTC | CSARDSTGLGETQYF
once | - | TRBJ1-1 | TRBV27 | TGTGCCAGCAGGTCAGGGGCCAGGAACACTGAAGCATGCTTT | CASRSGARNTEACF
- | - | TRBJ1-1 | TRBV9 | TGTGCCAGCAGCGTAAAGGGGGGCACTGAAGCTTTCTTT | CASSVKGGTEAFF
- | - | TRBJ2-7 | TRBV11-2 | TGTGCCAGTGGCGGATCCTCCTACGAGCAGTACTTC | CASGGSSYEQYF
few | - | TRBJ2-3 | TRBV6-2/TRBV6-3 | TGTGAAGGCAGTTACCTTCCACGGGACATACGCACAGATACGCAGTATTTT | CEGSYLPRDIRTDTQYF
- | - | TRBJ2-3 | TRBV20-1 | TGCAGTGCAAACCACCCGGGACACTCTAGCACAGATACGCAGTATTTT | CSANHPGHSSTDTQYF
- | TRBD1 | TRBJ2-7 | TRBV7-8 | TGTGCCAGCAGCTTATCCGGGACAGGTCGCGACGAGCAGTACTTC | CASSLSGTGRDEQYF
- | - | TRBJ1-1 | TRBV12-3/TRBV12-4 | TGTGCCAGCAGTTTTACAGGAGTCAGCACTGAAGCTTTCTTT | CASSFTGVSTEAFF
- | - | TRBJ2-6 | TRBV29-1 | TGCAGCGTGCTGCGGCCAGGGGACTCTGTGGCCAACGTCCTGACTTTC | CSVLRPGDSVANVLTF
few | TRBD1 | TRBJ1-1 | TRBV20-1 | TGCAGTGCTGGACGAACCGGGACAGGGGGCTTGAACACTGAAGCTTTCTTT | CSAGRTGTGGLNTEAFF
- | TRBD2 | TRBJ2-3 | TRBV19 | TGTGCCAGCGGACTAGCGGGTAGCACAGATACGCAGTATTTT | CASGLAGSTDTQYF
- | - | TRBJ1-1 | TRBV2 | TGTGCCAGCAGCTTAGACAGGAGGGACACTGAAGCTTTCTTT | CASSLDRRDTEAFF
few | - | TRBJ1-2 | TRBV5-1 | TGCGCCAGCAGCTGGGGGGTCCCGGGACGGGATAACTATGGCTACACCTTC | CASSWGVPGRDNYGYTF
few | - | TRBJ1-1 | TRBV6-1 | TGTGCCAGCATTCGGACGGGTGTGTTCCCAGGTGAAGCTTTCTTT | CASIRTGVFPGEAFF
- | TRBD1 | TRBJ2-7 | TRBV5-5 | TGTGCCAGCAGCTCCACGTCCGGGACAGGGGTCGAGCAGTACTTC | CASSSTSGTGVEQYF
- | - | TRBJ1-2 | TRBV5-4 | TGTGCCATCAGCCCGCTTGGGCTCTATGGCTACACCTTC | CAISPLGLYGYTF
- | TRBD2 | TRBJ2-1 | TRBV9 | TGTGCCAGCAGCCCAGGTAGGACTAGCGGCAACAATGAGCAGTTCTTC | CASSPGRTSGNNEQFF
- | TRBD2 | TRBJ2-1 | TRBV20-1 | TGCAGTGCTAGGGGGACTAGCGGGAGGCCTGAGCAGTTCTTC | CSARGTSGRPEQFF
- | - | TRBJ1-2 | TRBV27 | TGTGCCAGCAGTCTTACAGGGCTTCTGGGTGGCTACACCTTC | CASSLTGLLGGYTF